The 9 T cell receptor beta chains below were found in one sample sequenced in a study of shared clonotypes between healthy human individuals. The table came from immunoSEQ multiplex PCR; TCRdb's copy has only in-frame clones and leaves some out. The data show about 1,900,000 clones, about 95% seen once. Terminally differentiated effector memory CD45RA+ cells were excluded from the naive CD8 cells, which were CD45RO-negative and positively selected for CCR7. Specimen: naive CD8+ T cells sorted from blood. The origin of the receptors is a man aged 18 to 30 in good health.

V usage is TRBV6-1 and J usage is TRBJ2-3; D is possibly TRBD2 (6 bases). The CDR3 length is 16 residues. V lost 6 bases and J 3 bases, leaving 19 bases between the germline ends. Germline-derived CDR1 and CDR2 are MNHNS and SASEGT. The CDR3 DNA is TGTGCCAGCAGCGAACAGGAGTTAGCGGAAACAGATACGCAGTATTTT. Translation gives CASSEQELAETDTQYF.

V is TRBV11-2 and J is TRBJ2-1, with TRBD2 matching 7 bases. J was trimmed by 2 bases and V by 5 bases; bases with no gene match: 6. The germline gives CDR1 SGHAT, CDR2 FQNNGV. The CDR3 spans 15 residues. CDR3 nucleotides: TGTGCCAGCAGCACGCTAGCGGTACCCTACAATGAGCAGTTCTTC. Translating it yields CASSTLAVPYNEQFF.

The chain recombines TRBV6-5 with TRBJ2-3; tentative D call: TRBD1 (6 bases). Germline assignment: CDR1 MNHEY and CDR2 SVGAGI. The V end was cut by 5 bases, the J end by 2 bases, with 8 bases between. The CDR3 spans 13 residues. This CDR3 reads CASSKGVTDTQYF. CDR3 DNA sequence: TGTGCCAGCAGTAAGGGGGTCACAGATACGCAGTATTTT.

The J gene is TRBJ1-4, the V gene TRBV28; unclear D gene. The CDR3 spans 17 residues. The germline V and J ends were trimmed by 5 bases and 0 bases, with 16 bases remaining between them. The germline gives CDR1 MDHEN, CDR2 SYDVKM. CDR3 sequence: CASSLPGRIATNEKLFF. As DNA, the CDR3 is TGTGCCAGCAGTCTGCCCGGAAGAATTGCAACTAATGAAAAACTGTTTTTT.

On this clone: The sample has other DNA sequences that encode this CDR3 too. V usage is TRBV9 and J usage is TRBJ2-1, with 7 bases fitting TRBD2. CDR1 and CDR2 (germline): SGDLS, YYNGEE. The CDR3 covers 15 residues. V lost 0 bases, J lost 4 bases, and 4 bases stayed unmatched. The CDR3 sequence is CASSVGLAEYNEQFF. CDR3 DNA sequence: TGTGCCAGCAGCGTAGGCCTAGCGGAGTACAATGAGCAGTTCTTC. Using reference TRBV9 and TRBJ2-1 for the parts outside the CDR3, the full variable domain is DSGVTQTPKHLITATGQRVTLRCSPRSGDLSVYWYQQSLDQGLQFLIQYYNGEERAKGNILERFSAQQFPDLHSELNLSSLELGDSALYFCASSVGLAEYNEQFFGPGTRLTVL.

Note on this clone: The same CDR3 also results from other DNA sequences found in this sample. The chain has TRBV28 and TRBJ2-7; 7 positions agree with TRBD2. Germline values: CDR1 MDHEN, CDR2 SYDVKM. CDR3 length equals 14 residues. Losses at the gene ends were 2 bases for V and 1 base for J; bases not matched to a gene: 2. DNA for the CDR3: TGTGCCAGCAGTTTACTGGGAGGGTCCTACGAGCAGTACTTC. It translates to CASSLLGGSYEQYF.

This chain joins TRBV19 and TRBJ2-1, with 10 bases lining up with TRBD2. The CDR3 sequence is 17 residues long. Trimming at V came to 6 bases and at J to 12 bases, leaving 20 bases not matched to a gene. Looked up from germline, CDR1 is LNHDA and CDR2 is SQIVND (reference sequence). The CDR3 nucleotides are TGTGCCAGTAGCCCATCTCTTCTAGCGGGAGTACGTTTAGGGCAGTTCTTC. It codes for CASSPSLLAGVRLGQFF.

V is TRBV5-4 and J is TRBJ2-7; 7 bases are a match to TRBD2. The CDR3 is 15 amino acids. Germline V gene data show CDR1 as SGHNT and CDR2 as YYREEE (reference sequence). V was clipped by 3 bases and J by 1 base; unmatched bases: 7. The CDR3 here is CASSSGGGLSYEQYF. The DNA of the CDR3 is TGTGCCAGCAGCTCTGGGGGGGGACTTTCCTACGAGCAGTACTTC.

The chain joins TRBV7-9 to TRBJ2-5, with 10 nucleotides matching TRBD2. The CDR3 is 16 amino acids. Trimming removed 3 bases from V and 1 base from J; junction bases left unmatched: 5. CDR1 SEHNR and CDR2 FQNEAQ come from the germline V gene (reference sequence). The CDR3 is CASSFWTSGPQETQYF. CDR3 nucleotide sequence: TGTGCCAGCAGCTTTTGGACTAGCGGCCCCCAAGAGACCCAGTACTTC. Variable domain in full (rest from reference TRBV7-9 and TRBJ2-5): DTGVSQNPRHKITKRGQNVTFRCDPISEHNRLYWYRQTLGQGPEFLTYFQNEAQLEKSRLLSDRFSAERPKGSFSTLEIQRTEQGDSAMYLCASSFWTSGPQETQYFGPGTRLLVL.